This is a list of T cell receptor beta chains from one sample in a study of cytomegalovirus exposure and HLA in healthy donors. Method: immunoSEQ multiplex PCR; TCRdb's copy keeps in-frame clones and lacks some. In the table there are some 140,000 clones, around 84% of which are singletons. The sample consisted of PBMCs. All receptors come from a human donor in good health. The CDR3 runs from the conserved cysteine through the conserved F or W. D genes are given only for firm matches. Clone size is given for some rows only: seen once, a few or many times, or a class if the clone is expanded.

clone_size	d_call	v_call	j_call	cdr3_aa	cdr3_nt
-	-	TRBV20-1	TRBJ2-1	CSASRVNEQFF	TGCAGTGCTAGCAGGGTGAATGAGCAGTTCTTC
-	TRBD1	TRBV9	TRBJ1-1	CASSQWTGSAPEAFF	TGTGCCAGCAGCCAATGGACAGGGTCTGCACCTGAAGCTTTCTTT
-	-	TRBV7-2	TRBJ2-5	CASNLEGVGTQYF	TGTGCCAGCAACTTAGAAGGGGTAGGGACCCAGTACTTC
-	-	TRBV4-1	TRBJ2-5	CASSRLLGRFQETQYF	TGCGCCAGCAGCCGACTCTTGGGGCGTTTCCAAGAGACCCAGTACTTC
few	TRBD1	TRBV5-1	TRBJ2-5	CASSLTTGGAGETQYF	TGCGCCAGCAGCCTGACGACAGGGGGCGCGGGAGAGACCCAGTACTTC
-	TRBD1	TRBV20-1	TRBJ2-1	CSADRGGEFF	TGCAGTGCTGACAGGGGGGGGGAGTTCTTC
-	-	TRBV5-1	TRBJ2-6	CASSLKLPSGANVLTF	TGCGCCAGCAGCTTGAAACTTCCGTCTGGGGCCAACGTCCTGACTTTC
-	-	TRBV11-2	TRBJ1-1	CASSFGFTTEAFF	TGTGCCAGCAGCTTCGGTTTTACTACTGAAGCTTTCTTT
-	TRBD1	TRBV5-1	TRBJ2-3	CASSGGQTTDTQYF	TGCGCCAGCAGCGGGGGACAGACCACAGATACGCAGTATTTT
-	TRBD1	TRBV5-1	TRBJ2-6	CASSTDRGQSSGANVLTF	TGCGCCAGCAGCACGGACAGGGGGCAGAGCTCTGGGGCCAACGTCCTGACTTTC
-	TRBD1	TRBV25-1	TRBJ1-5	CASSEPGTGNQPQHF	TGTGCCAGCAGTGAACCCGGGACAGGGAATCAGCCCCAGCATTTT
many	TRBD1	TRBV9	TRBJ1-5	CASSVAGEGGQGGYSNQPQHF	TGTGCCAGCAGCGTAGCAGGGGAGGGGGGACAGGGAGGTTATAGCAATCAGCCCCAGCATTTT